Listed below are T cell receptor beta chains from one sample, sequenced in a study of blood T cell repertoires in COVID-19. The repertoire was sequenced with immunoSEQ multiplex PCR; TCRdb's copy has only in-frame clones and lacks some. The top ten clones hold 4.5% to 6% of a sample with 210,000 or so clones, approximately 85% of them seen once. Source material: peripheral blood. The receptors were gathered from a man between 45 and 60 years old with COVID-19, enrolled during active disease. The CDR3 runs from the conserved cysteine through the conserved F or W. A D gene is named only where the DNA matches it firmly. The size field is filled for only some rows; it gives once, few, many or a size class.

d_gene | abundance | j_gene | v_gene | CDR3nt | CDR3aa
- | - | TRBJ1-2 | TRBV18 | TGTGCCAGCTCACCGCGACAGGCCTATGGCTACACCTTC | CASSPRQAYGYTF
TRBD1 | - | TRBJ2-5 | TRBV6-2/TRBV6-3 | TGTGCCAGCAGTTACCCGGGACAGACCAACCCCCAAGAGACCCAGTACTTC | CASSYPGQTNPQETQYF
TRBD2 | - | TRBJ2-3 | TRBV7-9 | TGTGCCAGCACCCTAAGGTCTAGCGGTCTGCAAGCAGATACGCAGTATTTT | CASTLRSSGLQADTQYF
TRBD2 | - | TRBJ2-1 | TRBV28 | TGTGCCAGCCAACTAGCGGGGCGCCCGAGCTCCTACAATGAGCAGTTCTTC | CASQLAGRPSSYNEQFF
- | - | TRBJ1-2 | TRBV27 | TGTGCCAGCAGTTTGCGGGGTAAGGATGGCTACACCTTC | CASSLRGKDGYTF
TRBD2 | - | TRBJ2-3 | TRBV4-1 | TGCGCCAGCAGCCGCAGATTCGGGGGACTAGCCACAGATACGCAGTATTTT | CASSRRFGGLATDTQYF
TRBD1 | - | TRBJ2-2 | TRBV28 | TGTGCCAGCAGCGACAGGGGGTATAACGGGGAGCTGTTTTTT | CASSDRGYNGELFF
- | - | TRBJ2-1 | TRBV5-1 | TGCGCCAGCAGCTCCACATTTACCGGGACACTAATCGGGAATGAGCAGTTCTTC | CASSSTFTGTLIGNEQFF
TRBD1 | few | TRBJ2-5 | TRBV7-2 | TGTGCCAGCAGCTTCGACAGGGGGCAGGGGGAGACCCAGTACTTC | CASSFDRGQGETQYF
TRBD2 | - | TRBJ2-7 | TRBV10-1 | TGCGCCAGCAGTGAGGAGAGAGCGGGGGTAGGTAACGAGCAGTACTTC | CASSEERAGVGNEQYF
TRBD1 | - | TRBJ1-2 | TRBV5-1 | TGCGCCAGCAGCCCGACAGGGAACTATGGCTACACCTTC | CASSPTGNYGYTF
- | - | TRBJ2-2 | TRBV2 | TGTGCCAGCAGTGTCTTGGGGGCGCCGGACACCGGGGAGCTGTTTTTT | CASSVLGAPDTGELFF
- | - | TRBJ1-6 | TRBV9 | TGTGCCAGCAGCGGAGGGAAACGCTCACCCCTCCACTTT | CASSGGKRSPLHF
- | - | TRBJ1-2 | TRBV7-8 | TGTGCCAGCAGCTTAGCCAGGGGCTATGGCTACACCTTC | CASSLARGYGYTF
TRBD1 | few | TRBJ1-5 | TRBV19 | TGTGCCAGCCAGACAGGGGAGGGTCAGCCCCAGCATTTT | CASQTGEGQPQHF
- | - | TRBJ1-1 | TRBV7-8 | TGTGCCAGCAGCCGGATCGGACTGCAGAACACTGAAGCTTTCTTT | CASSRIGLQNTEAFF
- | few | TRBJ2-1 | TRBV25-1 | TGTGCCAGCAGTGAATCGTCAGGACTCAATGAGCAGTTCTTC | CASSESSGLNEQFF